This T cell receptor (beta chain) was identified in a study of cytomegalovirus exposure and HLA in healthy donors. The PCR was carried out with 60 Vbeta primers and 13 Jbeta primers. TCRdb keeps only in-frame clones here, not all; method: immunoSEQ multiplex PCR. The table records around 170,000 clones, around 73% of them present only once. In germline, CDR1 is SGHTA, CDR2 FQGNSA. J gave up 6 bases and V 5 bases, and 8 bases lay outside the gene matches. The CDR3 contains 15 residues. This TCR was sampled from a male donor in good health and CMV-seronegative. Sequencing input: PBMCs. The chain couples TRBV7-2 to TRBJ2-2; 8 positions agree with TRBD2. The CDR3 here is CASSAGAGGPGELFF. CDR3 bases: TGTGCCAGCAGCGCGGGGGCGGGAGGTCCCGGGGAGCTGTTTTTT.